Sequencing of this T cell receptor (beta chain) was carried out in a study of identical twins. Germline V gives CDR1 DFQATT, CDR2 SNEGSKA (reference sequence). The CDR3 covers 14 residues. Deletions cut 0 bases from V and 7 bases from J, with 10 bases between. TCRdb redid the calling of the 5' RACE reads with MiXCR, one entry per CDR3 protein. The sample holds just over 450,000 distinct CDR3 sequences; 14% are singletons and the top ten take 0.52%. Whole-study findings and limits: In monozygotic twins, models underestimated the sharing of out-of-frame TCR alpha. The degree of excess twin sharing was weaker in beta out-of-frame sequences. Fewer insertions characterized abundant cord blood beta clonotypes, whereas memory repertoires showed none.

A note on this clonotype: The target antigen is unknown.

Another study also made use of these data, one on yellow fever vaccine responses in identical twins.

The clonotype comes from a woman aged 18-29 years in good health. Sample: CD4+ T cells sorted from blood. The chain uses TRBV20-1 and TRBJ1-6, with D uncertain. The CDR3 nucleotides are TGCAGTGCTAGAGATTACGAGGGAAATTCACCCCTCCACTTT. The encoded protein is CSARDYEGNSPLHF.